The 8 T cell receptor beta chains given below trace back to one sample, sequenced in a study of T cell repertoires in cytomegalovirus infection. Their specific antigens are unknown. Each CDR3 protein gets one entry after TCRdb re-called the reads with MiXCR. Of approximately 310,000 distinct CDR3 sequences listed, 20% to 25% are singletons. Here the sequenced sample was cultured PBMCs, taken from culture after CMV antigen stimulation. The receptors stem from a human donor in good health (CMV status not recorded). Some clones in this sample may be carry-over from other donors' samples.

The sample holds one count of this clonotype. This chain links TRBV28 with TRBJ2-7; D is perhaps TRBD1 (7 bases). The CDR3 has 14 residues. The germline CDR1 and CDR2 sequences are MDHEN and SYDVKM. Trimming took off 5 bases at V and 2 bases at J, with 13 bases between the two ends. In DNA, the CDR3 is TGTGCCAGCAGTATCCAGGGGGAGGCCTACGAGCAGTACTTC. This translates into CASSIQGEAYEQYF.

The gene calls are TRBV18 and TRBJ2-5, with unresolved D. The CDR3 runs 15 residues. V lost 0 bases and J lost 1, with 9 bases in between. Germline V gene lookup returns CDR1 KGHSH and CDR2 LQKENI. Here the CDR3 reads CASSPPSLSQETQYF. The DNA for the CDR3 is TGTGCCAGCTCACCACCGTCGCTGAGCCAAGAGACCCAGTACTTC.

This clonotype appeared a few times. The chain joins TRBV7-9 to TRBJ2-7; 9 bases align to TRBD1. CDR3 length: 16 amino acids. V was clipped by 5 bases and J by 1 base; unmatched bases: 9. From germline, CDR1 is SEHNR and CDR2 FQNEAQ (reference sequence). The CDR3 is CASSQQAGTGSYEQYF. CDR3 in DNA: TGTGCCAGCAGCCAACAAGCCGGGACAGGGTCCTACGAGCAGTACTTC.

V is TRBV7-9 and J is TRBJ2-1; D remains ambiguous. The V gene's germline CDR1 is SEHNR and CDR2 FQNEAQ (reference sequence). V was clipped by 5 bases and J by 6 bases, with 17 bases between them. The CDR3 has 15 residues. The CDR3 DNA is TGTGCCAGCAGCCCCCCCTCTGCAGGTACCAATGAGCAGTTCTTC. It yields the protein CASSPPSAGTNEQFF.

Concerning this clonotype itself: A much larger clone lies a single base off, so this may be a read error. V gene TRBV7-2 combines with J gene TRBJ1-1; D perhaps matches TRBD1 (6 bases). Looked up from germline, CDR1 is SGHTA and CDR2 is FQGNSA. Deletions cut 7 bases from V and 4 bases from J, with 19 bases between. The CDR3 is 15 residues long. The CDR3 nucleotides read TGTGCCAGCAATATAAAGTGGTCAGGGGTCACTGAAGCTTTCTTT. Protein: CASNIKWSGVTEAFF.

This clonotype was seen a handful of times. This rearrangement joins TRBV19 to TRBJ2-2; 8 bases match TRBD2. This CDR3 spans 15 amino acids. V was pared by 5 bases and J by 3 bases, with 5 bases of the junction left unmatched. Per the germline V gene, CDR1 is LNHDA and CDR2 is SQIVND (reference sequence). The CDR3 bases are TGTGCCAGTAGTTCAGCGGGAGCTCACACCGGGGAGCTGTTTTTT. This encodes CASSSAGAHTGELFF.

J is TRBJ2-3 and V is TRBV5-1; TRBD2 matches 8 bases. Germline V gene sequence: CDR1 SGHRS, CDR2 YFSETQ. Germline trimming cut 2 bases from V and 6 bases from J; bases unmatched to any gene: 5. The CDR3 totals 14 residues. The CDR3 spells CASSFEREWDTQYF. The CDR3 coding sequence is TGCGCCAGCAGCTTTGAGCGGGAGTGGGATACGCAGTATTTT.

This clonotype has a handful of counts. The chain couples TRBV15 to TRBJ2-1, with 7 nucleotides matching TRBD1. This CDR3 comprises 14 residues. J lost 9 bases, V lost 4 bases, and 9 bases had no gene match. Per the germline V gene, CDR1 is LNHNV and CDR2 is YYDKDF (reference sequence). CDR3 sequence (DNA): TGTGCCACCAGCACAGGACAGGTCAGCGGTGAGCAGTTCTTC. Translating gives CATSTGQVSGEQFF.